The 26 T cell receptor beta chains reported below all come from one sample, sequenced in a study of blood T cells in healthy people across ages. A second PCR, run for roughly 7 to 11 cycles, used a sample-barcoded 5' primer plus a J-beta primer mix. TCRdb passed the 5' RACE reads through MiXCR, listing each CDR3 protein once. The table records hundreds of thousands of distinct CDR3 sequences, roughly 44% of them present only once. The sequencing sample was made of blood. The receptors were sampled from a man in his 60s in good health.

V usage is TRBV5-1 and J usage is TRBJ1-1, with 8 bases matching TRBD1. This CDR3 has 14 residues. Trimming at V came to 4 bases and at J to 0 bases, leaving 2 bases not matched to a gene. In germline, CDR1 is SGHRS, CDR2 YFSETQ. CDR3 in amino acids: CASSVGQVNTEAFF. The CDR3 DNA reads TGCGCCAGCAGCGTGGGACAGGTGAACACTGAAGCTTTCTTT.

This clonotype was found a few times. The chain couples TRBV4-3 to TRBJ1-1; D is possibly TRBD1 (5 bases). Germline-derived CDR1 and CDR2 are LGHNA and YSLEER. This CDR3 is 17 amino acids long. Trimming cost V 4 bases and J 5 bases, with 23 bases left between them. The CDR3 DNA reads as TGCGCCAGCAGCCGAGGGGTCCGGGACTTAAGTGGGACTGAAGCTTTCTTT. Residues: CASSRGVRDLSGTEAFF.

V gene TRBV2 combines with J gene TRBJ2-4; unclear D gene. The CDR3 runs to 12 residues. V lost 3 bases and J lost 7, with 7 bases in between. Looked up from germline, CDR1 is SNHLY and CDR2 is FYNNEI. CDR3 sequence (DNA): TGTGCCAGCAGTGAGTCAGGTAACATTCAGTACTTC. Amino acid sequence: CASSESGNIQYF.

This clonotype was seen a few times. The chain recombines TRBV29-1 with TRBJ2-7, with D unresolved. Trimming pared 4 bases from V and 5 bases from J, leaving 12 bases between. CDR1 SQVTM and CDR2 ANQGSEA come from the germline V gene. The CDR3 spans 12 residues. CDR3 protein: CSVVYGYDEQYF. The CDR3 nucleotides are TGCAGCGTTGTTTACGGATACGACGAGCAGTACTTC.

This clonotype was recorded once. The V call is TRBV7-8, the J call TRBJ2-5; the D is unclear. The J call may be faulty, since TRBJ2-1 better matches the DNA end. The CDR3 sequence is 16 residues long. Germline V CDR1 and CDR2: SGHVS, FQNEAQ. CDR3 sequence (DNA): TGTGCCAGCAGCCCCATTTCGGCTCCATACCAAGAGACCCAGTTCTTC. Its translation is CASSPISAPYQETQFF.

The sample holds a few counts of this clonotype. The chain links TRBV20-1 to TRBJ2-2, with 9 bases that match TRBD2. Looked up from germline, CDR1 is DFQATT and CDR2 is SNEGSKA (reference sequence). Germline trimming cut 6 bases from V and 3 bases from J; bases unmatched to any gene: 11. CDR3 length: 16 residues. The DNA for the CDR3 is TGCAGTGCCAATCGCACTAGCGGGTACTACACCGGGGAGCTGTTTTTT. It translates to CSANRTSGYYTGELFF.

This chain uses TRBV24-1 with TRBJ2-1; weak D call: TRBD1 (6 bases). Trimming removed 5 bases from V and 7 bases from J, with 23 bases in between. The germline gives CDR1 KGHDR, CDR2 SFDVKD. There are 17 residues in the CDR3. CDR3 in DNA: TGTGCCACCAGTGCCGCTGAGGGGCAGGGGCTTATTAATGAGCAGTTCTTC. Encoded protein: CATSAAEGQGLINEQFF.

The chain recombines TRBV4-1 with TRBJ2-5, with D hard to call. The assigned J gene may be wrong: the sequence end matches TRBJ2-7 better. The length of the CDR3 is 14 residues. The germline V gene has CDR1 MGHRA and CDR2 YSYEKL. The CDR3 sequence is CASSQFGDPGEQYF. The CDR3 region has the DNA TGCGCCAGCAGTCAATTCGGAGATCCGGGCGAGCAGTACTTC.

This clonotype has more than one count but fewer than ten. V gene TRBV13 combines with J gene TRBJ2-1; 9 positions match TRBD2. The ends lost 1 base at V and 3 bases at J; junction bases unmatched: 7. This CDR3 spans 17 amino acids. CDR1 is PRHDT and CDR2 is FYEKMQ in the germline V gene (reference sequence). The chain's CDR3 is CASSLARLAERYNEQFF. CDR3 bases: TGTGCCAGCAGCTTAGCGCGACTAGCGGAGCGCTACAATGAGCAGTTCTTC.

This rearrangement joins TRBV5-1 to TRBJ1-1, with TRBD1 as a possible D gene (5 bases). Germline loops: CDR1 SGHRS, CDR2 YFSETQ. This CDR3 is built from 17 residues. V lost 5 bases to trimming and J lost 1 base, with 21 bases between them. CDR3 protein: CASRSTGALEKNTEAFF. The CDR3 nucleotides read TGCGCCAGCAGAAGCACCGGGGCCCTCGAAAAGAACACTGAAGCTTTCTTT.

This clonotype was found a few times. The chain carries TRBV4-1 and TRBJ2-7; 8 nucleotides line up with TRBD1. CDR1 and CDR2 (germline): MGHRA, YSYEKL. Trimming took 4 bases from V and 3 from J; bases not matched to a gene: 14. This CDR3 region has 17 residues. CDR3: CASSPSGQGVGGYEQYF. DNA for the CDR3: TGCGCCAGCAGCCCCTCCGGACAGGGAGTGGGAGGCTACGAGCAGTACTTC.

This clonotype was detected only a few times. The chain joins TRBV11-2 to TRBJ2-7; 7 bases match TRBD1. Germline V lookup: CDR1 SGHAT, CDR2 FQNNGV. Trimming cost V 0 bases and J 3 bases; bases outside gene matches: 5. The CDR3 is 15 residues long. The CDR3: CASSLETGSFYEQYF. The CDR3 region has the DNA TGTGCCAGCAGCTTAGAGACAGGGAGCTTCTACGAGCAGTACTTC. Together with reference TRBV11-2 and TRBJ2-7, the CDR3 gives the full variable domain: EAGVAQSPRYKIIEKRQSVAFWCNPISGHATLYWYQQILGQGPKLLIQFQNNGVVDDSQLPKDRFSAERLKGVDSTLKIQPAKLEDSAVYLCASSLETGSFYEQYFGPGTRLTVT.

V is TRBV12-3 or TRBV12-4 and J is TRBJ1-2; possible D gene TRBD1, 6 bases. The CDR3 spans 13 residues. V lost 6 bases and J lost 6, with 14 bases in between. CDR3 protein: CASSPGGADGYTF. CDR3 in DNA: TGTGCCAGCAGCCCGGGGGGGGCGGATGGCTACACCTTC.

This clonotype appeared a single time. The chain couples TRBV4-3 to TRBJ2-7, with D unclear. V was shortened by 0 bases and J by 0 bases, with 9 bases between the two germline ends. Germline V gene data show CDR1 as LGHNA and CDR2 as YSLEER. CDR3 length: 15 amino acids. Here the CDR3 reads CASSQDPGYSYEQYF. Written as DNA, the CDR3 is TGCGCCAGCAGCCAAGACCCAGGATACTCCTACGAGCAGTACTTC.

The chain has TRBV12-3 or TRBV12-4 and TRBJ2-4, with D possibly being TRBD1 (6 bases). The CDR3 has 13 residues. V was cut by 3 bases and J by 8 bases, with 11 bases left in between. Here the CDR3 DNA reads TGTGCCAGCAGTTTTTCACAGGGTGACATTCAGTACTTC. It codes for CASSFSQGDIQYF.

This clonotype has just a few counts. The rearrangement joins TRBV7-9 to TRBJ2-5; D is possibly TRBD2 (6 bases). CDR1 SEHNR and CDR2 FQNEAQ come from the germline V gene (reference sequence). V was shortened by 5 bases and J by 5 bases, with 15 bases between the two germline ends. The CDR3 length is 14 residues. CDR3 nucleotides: TGTGCCAGCAGCCTCACGGGGGTCTCGGAGACCCAGTACTTC. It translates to CASSLTGVSETQYF. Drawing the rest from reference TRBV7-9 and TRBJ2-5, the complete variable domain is DTGVSQNPRHKITKRGQNVTFRCDPISEHNRLYWYRQTLGQGPEFLTYFQNEAQLEKSRLLSDRFSAERPKGSFSTLEIQRTEQGDSAMYLCASSLTGVSETQYFGPGTRLLVL.

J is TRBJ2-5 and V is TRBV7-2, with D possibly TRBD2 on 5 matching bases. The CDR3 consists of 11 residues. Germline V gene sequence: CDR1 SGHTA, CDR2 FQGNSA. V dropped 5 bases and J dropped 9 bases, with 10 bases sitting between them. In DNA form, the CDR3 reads TGTGCCAGCAGCCTATGGGAGTCCCAGTACTTC. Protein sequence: CASSLWESQYF. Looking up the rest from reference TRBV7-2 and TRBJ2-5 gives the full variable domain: GAGVSQSPSNKVTEKGKDVELRCDPISGHTALYWYRQSLGQGLEFLIYFQGNSAPDKSGLPSDRFSAERTGGSVSTLTIQRTQQEDSAVYLCASSLWESQYFGPGTRLLVL.

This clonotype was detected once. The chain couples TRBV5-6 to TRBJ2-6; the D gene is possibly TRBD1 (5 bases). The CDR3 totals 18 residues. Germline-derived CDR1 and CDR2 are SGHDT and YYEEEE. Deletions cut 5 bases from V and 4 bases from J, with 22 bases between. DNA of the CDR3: TGTGCCAGCAGTCAGGGAAGCAGAAGAGTTTACGGGGCCAACGTCCTGACTTTC. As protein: CASSQGSRRVYGANVLTF.

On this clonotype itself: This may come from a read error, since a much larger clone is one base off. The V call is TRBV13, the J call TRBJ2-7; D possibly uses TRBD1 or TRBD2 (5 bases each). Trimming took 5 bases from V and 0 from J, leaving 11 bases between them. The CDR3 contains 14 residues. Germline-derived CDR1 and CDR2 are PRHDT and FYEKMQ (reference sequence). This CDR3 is CASSTRGTSYEQYF. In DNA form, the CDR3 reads TGTGCCAGCAGCACCCGGGGCACCTCCTACGAGCAGTACTTC.

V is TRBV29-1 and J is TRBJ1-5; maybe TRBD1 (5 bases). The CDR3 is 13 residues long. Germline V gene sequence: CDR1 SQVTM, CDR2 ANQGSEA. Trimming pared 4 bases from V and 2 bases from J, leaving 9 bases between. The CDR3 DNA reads TGCAGCGTTGGGGGGAATGGCAATCAGCCCCAGCATTTT. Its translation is CSVGGNGNQPQHF.

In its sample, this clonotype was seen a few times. The CDR3 DNA follows: TGTGCCAGCAGCTTCCGCCCGCGGAGATCTAGCACAGATACGCAGTATTTT. Protein: CASSFRPRRSSTDTQYF. The gene calls are TRBV11-2 and TRBJ2-3, with D unresolved. Germline V CDR1 and CDR2: SGHAT, FQNNGV. The CDR3 covers 17 residues. With 3 bases removed from V and 0 bases from J, the gap between germline ends came to 16 bases.

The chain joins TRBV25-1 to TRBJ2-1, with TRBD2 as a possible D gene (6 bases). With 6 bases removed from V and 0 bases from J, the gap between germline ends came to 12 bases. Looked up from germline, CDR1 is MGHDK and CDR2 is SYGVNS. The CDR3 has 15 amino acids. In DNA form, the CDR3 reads TGTGCCAGCAGCGCCCAAGCGGGCTCCTACAATGAGCAGTTCTTC. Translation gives CASSAQAGSYNEQFF.

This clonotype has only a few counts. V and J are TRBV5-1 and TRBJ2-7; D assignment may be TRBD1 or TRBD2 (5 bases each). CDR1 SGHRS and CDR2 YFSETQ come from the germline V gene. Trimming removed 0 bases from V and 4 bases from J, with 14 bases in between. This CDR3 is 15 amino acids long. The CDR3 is CASSLAYGGMYEQYF. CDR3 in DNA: TGCGCCAGCAGCTTGGCCTATGGGGGAATGTACGAGCAGTACTTC.

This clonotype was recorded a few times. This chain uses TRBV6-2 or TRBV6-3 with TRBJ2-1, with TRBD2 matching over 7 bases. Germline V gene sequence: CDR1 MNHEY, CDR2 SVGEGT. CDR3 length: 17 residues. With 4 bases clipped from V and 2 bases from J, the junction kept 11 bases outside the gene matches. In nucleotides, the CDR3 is TGTGCCAGCAGTTCACTACTCCAGCGGGATACCTACAATGAGCAGTTCTTC. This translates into CASSSLLQRDTYNEQFF.

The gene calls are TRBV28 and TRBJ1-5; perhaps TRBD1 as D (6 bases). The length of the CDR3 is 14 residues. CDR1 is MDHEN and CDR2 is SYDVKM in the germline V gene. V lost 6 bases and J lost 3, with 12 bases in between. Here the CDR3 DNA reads TGTGCCAGCAGCCAAGGACAGCACAATCAGCCCCAGCATTTT. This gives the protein CASSQGQHNQPQHF. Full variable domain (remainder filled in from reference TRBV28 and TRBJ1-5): DVKVTQSSRYLVKRTGEKVFLECVQDMDHENMFWYRQDPGLGLRLIYFSYDVKMKEKGDIPEGYSVSREKKERFSLILESASTNQTSMYLCASSQGQHNQPQHFGDGTRLSIL.

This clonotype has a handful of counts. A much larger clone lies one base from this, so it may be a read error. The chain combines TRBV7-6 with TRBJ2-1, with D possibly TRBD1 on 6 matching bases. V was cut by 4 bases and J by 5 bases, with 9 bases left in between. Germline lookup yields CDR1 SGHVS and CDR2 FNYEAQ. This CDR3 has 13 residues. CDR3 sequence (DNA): TGTGCCAGCAGCTACCACAGGGACAATGAGCAGTTCTTC. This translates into CASSYHRDNEQFF.